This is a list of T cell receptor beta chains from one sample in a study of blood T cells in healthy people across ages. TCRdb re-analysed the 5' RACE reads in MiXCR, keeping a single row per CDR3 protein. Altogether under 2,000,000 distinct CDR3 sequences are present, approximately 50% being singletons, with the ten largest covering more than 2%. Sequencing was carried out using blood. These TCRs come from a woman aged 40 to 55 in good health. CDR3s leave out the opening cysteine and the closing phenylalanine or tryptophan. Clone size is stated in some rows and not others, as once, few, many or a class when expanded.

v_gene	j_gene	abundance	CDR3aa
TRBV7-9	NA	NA	ASSLLRGVGTQY
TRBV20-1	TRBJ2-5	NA	SARPSGGAGKTQY
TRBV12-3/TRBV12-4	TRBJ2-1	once	ASSPDYRSSYNEQF
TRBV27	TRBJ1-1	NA	ASSPNIPAPQRAF
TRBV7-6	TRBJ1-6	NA	ASSTGDVSSYNSPLH
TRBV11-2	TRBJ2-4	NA	ASSGQGLAKNIQY
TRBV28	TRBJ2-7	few	ASSFNRRGERY
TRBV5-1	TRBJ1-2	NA	ASSPRGQDLDYGYT
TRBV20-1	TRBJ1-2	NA	SARGKGGSRGYT
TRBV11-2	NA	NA	ARSLVIVGRGYEQY
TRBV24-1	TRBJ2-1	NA	ATSDNLVVNEQF
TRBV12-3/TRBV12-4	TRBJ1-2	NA	ASSLLGTGRTNYGYT
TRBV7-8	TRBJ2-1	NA	ASSSRDRPSYNEQF
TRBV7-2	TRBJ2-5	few	ASSYDRGLGETQY
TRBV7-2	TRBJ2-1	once	ASSVHGSPTQQF
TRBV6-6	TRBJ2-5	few	ASSRSRDRGDQETQY
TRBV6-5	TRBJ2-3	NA	ASSYSILGLDTQY
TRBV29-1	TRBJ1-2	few	SVVRVYGYT
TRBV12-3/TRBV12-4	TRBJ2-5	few	ASSYGAGGETQY
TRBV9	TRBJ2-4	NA	ASSASTSPEAKNIQY
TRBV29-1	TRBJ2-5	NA	SVKGRDLGEQY
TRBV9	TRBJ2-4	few	ASSVAGVSKNIQY
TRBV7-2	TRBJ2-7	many	ASSFSGPYEQY
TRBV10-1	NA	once	ASSEAGRRETQY
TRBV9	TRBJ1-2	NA	ASSARRQGSLYGYT
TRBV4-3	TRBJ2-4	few	ASSQELTGPVRGENIQY
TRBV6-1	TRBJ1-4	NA	ASSETHGTDYEKLF
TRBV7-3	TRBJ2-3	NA	ASSLTALGDTQY
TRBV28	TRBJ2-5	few	ASSSPSGNQETQY
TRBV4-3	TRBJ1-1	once	ASSQGSGGTEAF
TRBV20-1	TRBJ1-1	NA	SARQGDWTEAF
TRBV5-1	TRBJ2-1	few	ASSVGRVNEQF
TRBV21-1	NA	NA	ASSKGDDETQY
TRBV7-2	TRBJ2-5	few	ASSQGGQSQETQY
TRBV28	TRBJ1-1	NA	ASRRPQGGTEAF
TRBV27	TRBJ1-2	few	ASSFGHAGMNGYT
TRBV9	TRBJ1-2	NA	ASSRPPGTKGGYGYT
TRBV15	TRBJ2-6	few	ATSRNAPGANVLT
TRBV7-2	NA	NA	ASSLEAYNEQY
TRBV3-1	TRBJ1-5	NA	ASSQGGTGNQPQH
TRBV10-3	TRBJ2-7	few	ATKEDRGLYEQY
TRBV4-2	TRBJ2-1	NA	ASSQESGGNEQF
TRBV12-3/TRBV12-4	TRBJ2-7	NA	ASSLGFPGEQY
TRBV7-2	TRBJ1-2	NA	ASSLDGTLGGYT
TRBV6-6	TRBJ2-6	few	ASRGNSGANVLT
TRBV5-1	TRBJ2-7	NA	ASSLGLAARSSYEQY
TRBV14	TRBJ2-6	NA	ASSQHLGAGANVLT
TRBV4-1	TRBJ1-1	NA	ASSQEGNGGKAF
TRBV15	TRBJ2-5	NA	ATLGKVRETQY
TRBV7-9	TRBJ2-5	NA	ASTRIGGGQETQY
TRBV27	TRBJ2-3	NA	ASSPSRDRFTDTQY
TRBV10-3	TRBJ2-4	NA	AISETVLDSKNIQY
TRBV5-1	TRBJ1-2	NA	ASSTSTGEANYGYT
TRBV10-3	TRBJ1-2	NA	AISPADRGYGYT